This T cell receptor beta chain was recovered during a study of CD8 T cells in Susac syndrome. The RNA input was roughly 0.45 to 1 ug, and it was reverse transcribed with random hexamers. With immunoSEQ multiplex PCR, TCR beta CDR3 was amplified across 54 Vbeta and 13 Jbeta. TCRdb itself ran the immunoSEQ multiplex PCR reads through MiXCR, one entry per CDR3 protein. The sample contains hundreds of thousands of distinct CDR3 sequences, 85% of which appear only once. The multiple sclerosis control group consisted of treatment-naive patients whose relapsing-remitting disease, which was either stable or active, fulfilled revised McDonald criteria. FACS was used to enrich TEMRA cells, whereas the CD8+ and CD4+ T cells were obtained by negative isolation. The sample comprised CD8+ T cells from PBMCs. The TCR originated in a human donor with multiple sclerosis.

The CDR3 DNA follows: TGTGCCAGCAGTCAACGAGCGGGAGATCTAACAGATACGCAGTATTTT. The encoded protein is CASSQRAGDLTDTQYF. V is TRBV27 and J is TRBJ2-3; TRBD2 aligns across 8 bases. The germline V gene encodes CDR1 MNHEY and CDR2 SMNVEV (reference sequence). The CDR3 extends over 16 amino acids. J was trimmed by 3 bases and V by 5 bases; bases with no gene match: 10.